This T cell receptor beta chain was observed in a study of blood T cell repertoires in COVID-19. Study information: The cDNA or gDNA used as material had been derived from T cells, B-cell-depleted T cells, or PBMCs.

Original analysis: Amplification of reference gene primers was used by the study to estimate nucleated cell counts. The protocol was immunoSEQ multiplex PCR, while the TCRdb copy is restricted to in-frame clones and leaves out a portion. D and trimming were read from the DNA, whereas the V and J calls and clone size are those reported in that table. The sample lists over 200,000 clones, roughly 85% occurring once. The CDR3 is 14 amino acids. Germline V gives CDR1 LGHDT, CDR2 YNNKEL (reference sequence). Between the trimmed V and J ends, which lost 3 bases and 0 bases, there was a span of 5 bases. This receptor was identified in a woman aged 65 to 85 with active or convalescent COVID-19. This sequence joins TRBV3-1 (or the pseudogene TRBV3-2) and TRBJ1-4; no definite D call. The source material was peripheral blood. CDR3 sequence (DNA): TGTGCCAGCAGCCAGTATTCAACTAATGAAAAACTGTTTTTT. Translated, it gives CASSQYSTNEKLFF.